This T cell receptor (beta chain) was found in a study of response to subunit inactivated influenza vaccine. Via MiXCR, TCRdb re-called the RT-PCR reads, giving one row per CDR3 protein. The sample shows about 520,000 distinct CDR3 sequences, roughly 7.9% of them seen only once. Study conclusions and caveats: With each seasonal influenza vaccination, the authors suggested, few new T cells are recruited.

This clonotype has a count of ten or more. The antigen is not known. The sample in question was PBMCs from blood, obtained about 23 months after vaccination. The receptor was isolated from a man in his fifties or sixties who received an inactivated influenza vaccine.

In nucleotides, the CDR3 is TGTGCCAGCAGCAGTGCGAGCGGGGTCGCGGAGACCCAGTACTTC. This gives the protein CASSSASGVAETQYF. The rearrangement joins TRBV4-2 to TRBJ2-5; 7 nucleotides align to TRBD2. The germline V gene has CDR1 LGHNA and CDR2 YNFKEQ. This CDR3 is built from 15 residues. V was pared by 5 bases and J by 5 bases, with 11 bases of the junction left unmatched.